This record looks at one T cell receptor (beta chain) sequence and its context. The data were obtained in a study of Ad26.COV2.S vaccination and SARS-CoV-2 variants. Study-wide context: A COV1001 Ad26.COV2.S trial-arm participant provided the sample.

Clones were read by immunoSEQ multiplex PCR, and TCRdb kept only the in-frame ones, dropping some. The sample includes roughly 500,000 clones, 70% to 90% of them seen just once. The treatment was: about 20 received Ad26.COV2.S at low or high dose, single or two shots; a few received placebo; per-sample allocation not given. Sampling was performed 63 days after the first vaccine or placebo injection. V lost 1 base and J lost 4, with 18 bases in between. This CDR3 has 17 residues. Germline CDR1 and CDR2: SGHAT and FQNNGV. The sequenced sample was peripheral blood, obtained in a trial of Ad26.COV2.S vaccine versus placebo. The rearrangement uses TRBV11-2 and TRBJ2-3; no firm D call. The origin of this receptor is a person between 18 and 65 years old who received the Ad26.COV2.S COVID-19 vaccine or a placebo. CDR3 coding DNA: TGTGCCAGCAGCTTAGCAGTAGTAGCTAGAGAAGCAGATACGCAGTATTTT. Its protein is CASSLAVVAREADTQYF.